These 26 T cell receptor beta chains were sequenced from one sample in a study of response to subunit inactivated influenza vaccine. Each CDR3 protein is one row after TCRdb ran MiXCR on the RT-PCR reads. The data hold approximately 520,000 distinct CDR3 sequences, with approximately 16% observed a single time. This material consisted of CD4+ T cells sorted from PBMCs, taken 23 to 25 months after vaccination. Receptor source: a man between 50 and 75 years old who received an inactivated influenza vaccine.

This clonotype was found a few times. The chain joins TRBV12-3 or TRBV12-4 to TRBJ2-1; 7 nucleotides line up with TRBD2. Trimming cost V 0 bases and J 8 bases; bases outside gene matches: 16. The CDR3 runs 18 residues. CDR3 DNA: TGTGCCAGCAGTTTAGCTCAAAGTAGTGGGAGGGCACGGGATGAGCAGTTCTTC. Its translation: CASSLAQSSGRARDEQFF.

This clonotype was seen more than once but under ten times. The rearrangement links TRBV6-5 to TRBJ2-3; D remains ambiguous. Germline V lookup: CDR1 MNHEY, CDR2 SVGAGI. Trimming cost V 0 bases and J 2 bases, with 9 bases left between them. The CDR3 spans 15 residues. The DNA for the CDR3 is TGTGCCAGCAGTTACTCGTCACACCCCACAGATACGCAGTATTTT. This translates into CASSYSSHPTDTQYF.

This clonotype was seen a few times. This chain joins TRBV6-1 and TRBJ1-5; D gene uncertain. V lost 2 bases to trimming and J lost 0 bases, with 11 bases between them. CDR1 and CDR2 from the germline V gene are MNHNS and SASEGT. CDR3 length: 16 amino acids. CDR3 protein: CASSEIWEHSNQPQHF. CDR3 sequence (DNA): TGTGCCAGCAGTGAAATATGGGAACATAGCAATCAGCCCCAGCATTTT.

The chain joins TRBV20-1 to TRBJ1-3; tentative D call: TRBD1 (6 bases). CDR1 DFQATT and CDR2 SNEGSKA come from the germline V gene (reference sequence). The CDR3 totals 14 residues. V was pared by 1 base and J by 2 bases, with 9 bases between. In DNA, the CDR3 is TGCAGTGCTAGAGGGGGACAAACTGGAAACACCATATATTTT. Amino acid sequence: CSARGGQTGNTIYF.

The V call is TRBV3-1, the J call TRBJ1-1; D is unresolved. Trimming shortened V by 1 base and J by 6 bases, and 9 bases separated the two germline ends. The CDR3 runs to 13 residues. Germline loops: CDR1 LGHDT, CDR2 YNNKEL (reference sequence). The CDR3 region has the DNA TGTGCCAGCAGCCAAGCTATGGGTTCTGAAGCTTTCTTT. This codes for CASSQAMGSEAFF.

This clonotype was counted between two and nine times. This chain connects TRBV20-1 to TRBJ1-5; D is uncertain. V was shortened by 2 bases and J by 1 base, with 9 bases between the two germline ends. The CDR3 sequence is 14 residues long. Germline CDR1 DFQATT, CDR2 SNEGSKA (reference sequence). CDR3 region: CSARRPRSNQPQHF. The CDR3 DNA reads TGCAGTGCTAGACGGCCGAGAAGCAATCAGCCCCAGCATTTT.

This clonotype turned up a few times. As DNA, the CDR3 is TGCGCCAGCAGCTCCCGAGGTTTCGGGCAAGAGACCCAGTACTTC. As protein: CASSSRGFGQETQYF. The V and J genes are TRBV5-1 and TRBJ2-5; D not certain. Germline V CDR1 and CDR2: SGHRS, YFSETQ. CDR3 length equals 15 residues. The V and J ends lost 3 bases and 2 bases respectively, with 14 bases between them.

This clonotype was recorded many times. The rearrangement links TRBV5-1 to TRBJ1-1; 9 nucleotides align to TRBD1. The CDR3 consists of 14 residues. V lost 3 bases, J lost 5 bases, and 5 bases stayed unmatched. CDR1 and CDR2 (germline): SGHRS, YFSETQ. The chain's CDR3 is CASSSQGANTEAFF. In nucleotides, the CDR3 is TGCGCCAGCAGCTCACAGGGGGCCAATACTGAAGCTTTCTTT.

This clonotype was seen many times. The V and J genes are TRBV6-1 and TRBJ1-2; perhaps TRBD1 as D (5 bases). Between the trimmed V and J ends, which lost 6 bases and 8 bases, there was a span of 16 bases. From germline, CDR1 is MNHNS and CDR2 SASEGT. This CDR3 is built from 13 residues. CDR3 in amino acids: CASRFRGREGYTF. CDR3 nucleotides: TGTGCCAGCAGATTCCGGGGCAGAGAAGGCTACACCTTC.

V usage is TRBV15 and J usage is TRBJ2-1, with 7 bases that match TRBD2. The CDR3 length is 15 residues. CDR1 is LNHNV, CDR2 YYDKDF, per germline (reference sequence). J lost 4 bases, V lost 8 bases, and 11 bases had no gene match. The DNA for the CDR3 is TGTGCCACCTCCCCAAGACTAGCCCCGTACAATGAGCAGTTCTTC. Residues: CATSPRLAPYNEQFF.

This chain connects TRBV12-3 or TRBV12-4 to TRBJ2-3; no reliable D call. The V end was cut by 7 bases, the J end by 0 bases, with 11 bases between. This CDR3 contains 14 residues. The CDR3 here is CASTGYSSTDTQYF. CDR3 nucleotides: TGTGCCAGCACAGGCTATAGTAGCACAGATACGCAGTATTTT.

The V and J genes are TRBV6-2 or TRBV6-3 and TRBJ2-7, with a possible D match to TRBD1 (5 bases). CDR3 size: 13 residues. Germline V gene sequence: CDR1 MNHEY, CDR2 SVGEGT. With 6 bases removed from V and 1 base from J, the gap between germline ends came to 10 bases. The DNA of the CDR3 is TGTGCCAGCAGAGTACAGGATTCCTACGAGCAGTACTTC. Its protein is CASRVQDSYEQYF.

The chain joins TRBV13 to TRBJ2-4; D unresolved. The CDR3 totals 14 residues. CDR1 and CDR2 (germline): PRHDT, FYEKMQ (reference sequence). Trimming took 3 bases from V and 5 from J, leaving 11 bases between them. CDR3 nucleotides: TGTGCCAGCAGCTTGCCCTCTGGGGAAAACATTCAGTACTTC. Translation: CASSLPSGENIQYF.

About this clonotype itself: A clone one base away is much larger, so this may be a read error. In DNA form, the CDR3 reads TGTGCCAGCAGTCGGGACATCAATGAGCAGTTCTTC. Its protein is CASSRDINEQFF. The J gene is TRBJ2-1, the V gene TRBV27, with D perhaps matching TRBD1 (6 bases). The V gene lost 5 bases and the J gene lost 6 bases, with 8 bases spanning the gap. CDR3 length equals 12 residues. Germline lookup yields CDR1 MNHEY and CDR2 SMNVEV (reference sequence).

This clonotype was detected only a few times. The gene calls are TRBV6-2 or TRBV6-3 and TRBJ2-7; D might be TRBD1 (7 bases). This CDR3 contains 15 residues. V was cut by 6 bases and J by 3 bases, with 18 bases left in between. Looked up from germline, CDR1 is MNHEY and CDR2 is SVGEGT. The DNA for the CDR3 is TGTGCCAGCAGAGGGGGCCGGGGGAGTAACTACGAGCAGTACTTC. This translates into CASRGGRGSNYEQYF.

The rearrangement links TRBV5-1 to TRBJ2-3; 11 bases are a match to TRBD1. The CDR3 has 15 residues. Germline V gives CDR1 SGHRS, CDR2 YFSETQ. V shed 4 bases and J 2 bases; nucleotides not matched to a gene: 3. CDR3 residues: CASSDGQGATDTQYF. CDR3 in DNA: TGCGCCAGCAGCGACGGACAGGGGGCCACAGATACGCAGTATTTT.

J is TRBJ2-2 and V is TRBV20-1; D gene uncertain. Trimming stripped 0 bases from V and 3 bases from J, with 11 bases between. Germline CDR1 DFQATT, CDR2 SNEGSKA (reference sequence). This CDR3 spans 15 amino acids. The CDR3 sequence: CSARDPGRHTGELFF. The CDR3 DNA reads as TGCAGTGCTAGAGATCCGGGCAGACACACCGGGGAGCTGTTTTTT.

This clonotype has a handful of counts. V usage is TRBV4-1 and J usage is TRBJ2-2; 16 nucleotides match TRBD2. Trimming cost V 4 bases and J 0 bases; bases outside gene matches: 2. The CDR3 is 18 amino acids. CDR1 is MGHRA, CDR2 YSYEKL, per germline. The CDR3 nucleotides are TGCGCCAGCAGCCCGGGACTAGCGGGAGGGACGAACACCGGGGAGCTGTTTTTT. It codes for CASSPGLAGGTNTGELFF.

This clonotype was seen a handful of times. The chain links TRBV20-1 to TRBJ1-5; 8 bases line up with TRBD1. CDR1 and CDR2 (germline): DFQATT, SNEGSKA (reference sequence). V lost 3 bases, J lost 4 bases, and 5 bases stayed unmatched. CDR3 size: 14 residues. CDR3 coding DNA: TGCAGTGCTAGGGGACAGGTGATTAATCAGCCCCAGCATTTT. Amino acids: CSARGQVINQPQHF.

The genes are TRBV2 and TRBJ2-7, with 8 nucleotides matching TRBD1. Germline V gene lookup returns CDR1 SNHLY and CDR2 FYNNEI. CDR3 length: 14 residues. J was trimmed by 2 bases and V by 4 bases; bases with no gene match: 4. This CDR3 is CASSGQGRPYEQYF. CDR3 in DNA: TGTGCCAGCAGTGGACAGGGGAGGCCCTACGAGCAGTACTTC.

A few counts support this clonotype. The chain carries TRBV24-1 and TRBJ2-3; D could derive from TRBD1 or TRBD2 (5 bases each). Germline CDR1 KGHDR, CDR2 SFDVKD. The CDR3 runs 13 residues. V was trimmed by 7 bases and J by 8 bases, leaving 15 bases between them. For the CDR3, the DNA is TGTGCCACCAGCCCCTCCTTTGGGGGTACGCAGTATTTT. Amino acid sequence: CATSPSFGGTQYF.

V and J are TRBV10-3 and TRBJ2-2; the match to TRBD2 covers 13 bases. V shed 6 bases and J 5 bases; nucleotides not matched to a gene: 15. The CDR3 sequence is 19 residues long. Germline loops: CDR1 ENHRY, CDR2 SYGVKD. The CDR3 DNA is TGTGCCATCAGCCAGAAGGGTACTAGCGGGAGGGCCGGGACCGGGGAGCTGTTTTTT. This sequence encodes CAISQKGTSGRAGTGELFF.

This clonotype was recorded many times. The rearrangement joins TRBV5-1 to TRBJ1-1; TRBD1 might be the D (6 bases). CDR1 and CDR2 (germline): SGHRS, YFSETQ. The CDR3 covers 15 residues. The V gene lost 4 bases and the J gene lost 1 base, with 14 bases spanning the gap. This CDR3 reads CASSLSGQTNTEAFF. CDR3 nucleotide sequence: TGCGCCAGCAGCCTCTCCGGACAGACGAACACTGAAGCTTTCTTT.

This clonotype was counted only a few times. The chain uses TRBV7-9 and TRBJ1-1; 7 bases line up with TRBD1. CDR3 length equals 13 residues. With V trimmed by 7 bases and J by 9 bases, 11 bases remained unmatched. From germline, CDR1 is SEHNR and CDR2 FQNEAQ (reference sequence). CDR3 residues: CASIVPGGHQAFF. The CDR3 nucleotides are TGTGCCAGCATCGTTCCAGGGGGGCATCAAGCTTTCTTT.

This clonotype was detected a few times. The chain employs TRBV6-1 and TRBJ2-4, with D possibly matching TRBD2 (5 bases). This CDR3 is 13 amino acids long. The ends were cut back, 10 bases at V and 9 bases at J, with 19 bases in the middle. CDR1 and CDR2 from the germline V gene are MNHNS and SASEGT. CDR3 DNA sequence: TGTGCCATCCTAGCCAGATTTAAGGCCATTCAGTACTTC. Protein product: CAILARFKAIQYF.

The chain has TRBV29-1 and TRBJ2-5; 8 bases fit TRBD2. V was clipped by 1 base and J by 3 bases; unmatched bases: 7. The germline V gene has CDR1 SQVTM and CDR2 ANQGSEA. The CDR3 sequence is 15 residues long. CDR3 in DNA: TGCAGCGTTGAAGGACTAGCGATACCTGAAGAGACCCAGTACTTC. The encoded protein is CSVEGLAIPEETQYF.